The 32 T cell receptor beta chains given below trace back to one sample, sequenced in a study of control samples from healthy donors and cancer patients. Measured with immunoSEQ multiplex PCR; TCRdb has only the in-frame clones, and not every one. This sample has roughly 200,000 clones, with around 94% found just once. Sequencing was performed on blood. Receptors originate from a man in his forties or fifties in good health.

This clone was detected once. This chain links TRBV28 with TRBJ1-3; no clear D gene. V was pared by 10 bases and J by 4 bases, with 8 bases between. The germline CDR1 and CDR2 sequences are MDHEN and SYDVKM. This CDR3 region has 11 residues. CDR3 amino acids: CATVTGNTIYF. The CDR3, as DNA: TGTGCCACCGTAACGGGAAACACCATATATTTT.

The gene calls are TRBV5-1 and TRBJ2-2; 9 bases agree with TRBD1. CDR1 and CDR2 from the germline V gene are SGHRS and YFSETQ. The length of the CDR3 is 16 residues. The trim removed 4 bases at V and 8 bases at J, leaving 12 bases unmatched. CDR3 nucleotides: TGCGCCAGCAGCCCTACAGGGGGCGTTTGGGATGGGGAGCTGTTTTTT. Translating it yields CASSPTGGVWDGELFF.

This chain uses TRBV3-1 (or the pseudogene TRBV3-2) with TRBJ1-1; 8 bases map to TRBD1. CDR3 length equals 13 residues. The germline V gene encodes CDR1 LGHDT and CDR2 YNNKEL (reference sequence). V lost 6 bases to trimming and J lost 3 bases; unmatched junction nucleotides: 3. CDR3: CASRGQGDTEAFF. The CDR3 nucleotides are TGTGCCAGCAGAGGACAGGGAGACACTGAAGCTTTCTTT.

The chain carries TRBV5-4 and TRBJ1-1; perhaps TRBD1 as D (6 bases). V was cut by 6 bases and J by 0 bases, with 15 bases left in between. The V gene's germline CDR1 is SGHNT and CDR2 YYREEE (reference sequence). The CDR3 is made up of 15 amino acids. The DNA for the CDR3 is TGTGCCAGCACCCTCCCGGGGGCAGTGAACACTGAAGCTTTCTTT. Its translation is CASTLPGAVNTEAFF. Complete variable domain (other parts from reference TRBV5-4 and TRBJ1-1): ETGVTQSPTHLIKTRGQQVTLRCSSQSGHNTVSWYQQALGQGPQFIFQYYREEENGRGNFPPRFSGLQFPNYSSELNVNALELDDSALYLCASTLPGAVNTEAFFGQGTRLTVV.

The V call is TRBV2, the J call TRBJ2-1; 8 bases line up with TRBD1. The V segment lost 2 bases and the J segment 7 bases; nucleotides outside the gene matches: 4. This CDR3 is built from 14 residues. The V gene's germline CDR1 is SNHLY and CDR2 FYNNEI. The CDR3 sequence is CASSEWQGANEQFF. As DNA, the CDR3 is TGTGCCAGCAGTGAATGGCAGGGGGCGAATGAGCAGTTCTTC.

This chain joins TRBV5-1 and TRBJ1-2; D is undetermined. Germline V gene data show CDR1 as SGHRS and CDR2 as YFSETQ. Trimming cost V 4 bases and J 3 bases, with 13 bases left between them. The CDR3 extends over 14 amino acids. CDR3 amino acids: CASSPGVPYYGYTF. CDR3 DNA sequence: TGCGCCAGCAGCCCTGGGGTCCCCTACTATGGCTACACCTTC.

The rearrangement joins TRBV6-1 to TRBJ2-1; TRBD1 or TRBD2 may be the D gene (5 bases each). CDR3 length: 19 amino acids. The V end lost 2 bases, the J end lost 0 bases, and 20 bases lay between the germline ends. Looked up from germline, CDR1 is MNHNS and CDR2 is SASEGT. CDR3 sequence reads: CASSERRRGTQGSYNEQFF. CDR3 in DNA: TGTGCCAGCAGTGAACGTAGACGGGGTACTCAGGGCTCCTACAATGAGCAGTTCTTC.

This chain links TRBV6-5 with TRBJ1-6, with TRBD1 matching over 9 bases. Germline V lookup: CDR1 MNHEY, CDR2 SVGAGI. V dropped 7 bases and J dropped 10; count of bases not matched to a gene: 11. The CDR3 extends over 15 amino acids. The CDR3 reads CASKKAGQGSSPLHF. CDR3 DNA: TGTGCCAGCAAGAAAGCGGGACAGGGAAGCTCACCCCTCCACTTT.

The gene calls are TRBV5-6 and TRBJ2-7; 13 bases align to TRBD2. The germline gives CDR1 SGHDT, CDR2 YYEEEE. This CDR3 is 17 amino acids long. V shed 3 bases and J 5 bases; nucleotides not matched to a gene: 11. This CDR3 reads CASSSKLAGGAWNEQYF. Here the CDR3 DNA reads TGTGCCAGCAGCTCCAAACTAGCGGGGGGGGCTTGGAACGAGCAGTACTTC.

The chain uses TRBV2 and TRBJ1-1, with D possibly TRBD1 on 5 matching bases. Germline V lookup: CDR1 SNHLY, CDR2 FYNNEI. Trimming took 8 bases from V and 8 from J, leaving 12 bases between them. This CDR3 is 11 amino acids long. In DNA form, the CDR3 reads TGTGCCAGCGCCCAATGGACAGAAGCTTTCTTT. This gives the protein CASAQWTEAFF.

The CDR3 region has the DNA TGTGCCAGCAGTTACACCCGCGGGGGGGCCTACGAGCAGTACTTC. Translated: CASSYTRGGAYEQYF. The rearrangement joins TRBV6-5 to TRBJ2-7; 9 positions match TRBD2. This CDR3 region has 15 residues. V lost 2 bases and J lost 2; bases outside the gene matches: 4. Germline V lookup: CDR1 MNHEY, CDR2 SVGAGI.

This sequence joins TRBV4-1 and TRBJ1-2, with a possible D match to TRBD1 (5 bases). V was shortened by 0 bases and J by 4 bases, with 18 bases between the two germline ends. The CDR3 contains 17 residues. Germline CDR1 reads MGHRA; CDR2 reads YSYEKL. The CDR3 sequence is CASSQDRWGNSFYGYTF. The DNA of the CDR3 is TGCGCCAGCAGCCAAGATAGGTGGGGGAACAGCTTCTATGGCTACACCTTC.

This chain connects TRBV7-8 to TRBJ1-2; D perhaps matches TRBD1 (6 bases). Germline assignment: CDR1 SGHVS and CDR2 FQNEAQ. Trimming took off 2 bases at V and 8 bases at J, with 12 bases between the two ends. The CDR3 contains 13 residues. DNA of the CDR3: TGTGCCAGCAGCTTAACCACAGGGTTGGGCTACACCTTC. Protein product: CASSLTTGLGYTF.

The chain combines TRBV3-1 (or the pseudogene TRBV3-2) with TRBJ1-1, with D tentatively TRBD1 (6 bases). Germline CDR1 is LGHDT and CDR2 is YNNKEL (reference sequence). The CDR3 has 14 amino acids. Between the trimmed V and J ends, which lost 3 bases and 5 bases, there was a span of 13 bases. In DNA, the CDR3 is TGTGCCAGCAGCCATAGGGGGATGAGGACTGAAGCTTTCTTT. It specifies CASSHRGMRTEAFF.

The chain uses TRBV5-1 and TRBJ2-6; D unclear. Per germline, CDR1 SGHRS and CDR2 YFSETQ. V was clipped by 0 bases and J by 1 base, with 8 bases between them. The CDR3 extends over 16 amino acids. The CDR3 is CASSLAPRSGANVLTF. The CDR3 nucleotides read TGCGCCAGCAGCTTGGCCCCTAGGTCTGGGGCCAACGTCCTGACTTTC.

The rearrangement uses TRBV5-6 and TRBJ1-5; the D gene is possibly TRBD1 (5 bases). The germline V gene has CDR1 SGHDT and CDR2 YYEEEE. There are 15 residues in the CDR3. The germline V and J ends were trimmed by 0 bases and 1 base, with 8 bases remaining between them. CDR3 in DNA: TGTGCCAGCAGCTTGGGCTGGGGGAGCAATCAGCCCCAGCATTTT. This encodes CASSLGWGSNQPQHF.

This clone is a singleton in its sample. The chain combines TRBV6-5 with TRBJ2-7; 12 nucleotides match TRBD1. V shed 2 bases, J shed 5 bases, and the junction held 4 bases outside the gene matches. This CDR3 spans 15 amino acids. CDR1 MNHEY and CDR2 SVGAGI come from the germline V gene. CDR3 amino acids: CASSYRGQGAHEQYF. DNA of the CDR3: TGTGCCAGCAGTTACCGGGGACAGGGGGCCCACGAGCAGTACTTC.

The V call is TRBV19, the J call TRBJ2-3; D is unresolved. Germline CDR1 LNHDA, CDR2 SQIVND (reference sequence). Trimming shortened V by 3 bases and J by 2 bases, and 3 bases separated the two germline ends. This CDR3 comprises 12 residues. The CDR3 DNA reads TGTGCCAGTAGTATCCACACAGATACGCAGTATTTT. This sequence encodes CASSIHTDTQYF. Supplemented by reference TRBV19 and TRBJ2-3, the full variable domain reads DGGITQSPKYLFRKEGQNVTLSCEQNLNHDAMYWYRQDPGQGLRLIYYSQIVNDFQKGDIAEGYSVSREKKESFPLTVTSAQKNPTAFYLCASSIHTDTQYFGPGTRLTVL.

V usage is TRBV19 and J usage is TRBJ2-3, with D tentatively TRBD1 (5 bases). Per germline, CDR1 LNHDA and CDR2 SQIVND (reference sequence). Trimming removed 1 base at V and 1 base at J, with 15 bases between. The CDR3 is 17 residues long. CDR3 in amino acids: CASSIGSGIGGTDTQYF. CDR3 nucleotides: TGTGCCAGTAGTATAGGCTCAGGGATTGGTGGCACAGATACGCAGTATTTT.

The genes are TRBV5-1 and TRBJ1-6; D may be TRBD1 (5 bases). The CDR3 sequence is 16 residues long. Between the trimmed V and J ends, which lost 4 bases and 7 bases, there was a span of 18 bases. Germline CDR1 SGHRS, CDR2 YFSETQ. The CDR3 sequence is CASSKDTGMRNSPLHF. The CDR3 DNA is TGCGCCAGCAGCAAGGACACCGGAATGCGCAATTCACCCCTCCACTTT.

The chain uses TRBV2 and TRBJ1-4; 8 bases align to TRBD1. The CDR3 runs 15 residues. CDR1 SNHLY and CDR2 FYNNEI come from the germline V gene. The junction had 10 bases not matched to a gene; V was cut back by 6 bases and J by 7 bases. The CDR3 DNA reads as TGTGCCAGCAGCCTACGACAGGGGTCCGGTGAAAAACTGTTTTTT. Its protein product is CASSLRQGSGEKLFF.

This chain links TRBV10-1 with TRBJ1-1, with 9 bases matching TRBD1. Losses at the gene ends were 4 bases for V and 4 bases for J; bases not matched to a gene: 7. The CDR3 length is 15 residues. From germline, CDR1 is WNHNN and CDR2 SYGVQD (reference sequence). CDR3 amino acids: CASSAGQGKSTEAFF. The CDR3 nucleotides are TGCGCCAGCAGTGCCGGACAGGGGAAGAGCACTGAAGCTTTCTTT.

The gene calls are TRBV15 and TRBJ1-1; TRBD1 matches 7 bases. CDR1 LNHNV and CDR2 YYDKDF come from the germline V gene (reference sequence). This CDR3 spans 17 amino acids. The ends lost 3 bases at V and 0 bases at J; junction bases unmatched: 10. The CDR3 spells CATSRGLGGAMNTEAFF. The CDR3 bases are TGTGCCACCAGCAGGGGGTTAGGGGGCGCTATGAACACTGAAGCTTTCTTT. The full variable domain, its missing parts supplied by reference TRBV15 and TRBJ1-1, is DAMVIQNPRYQVTQFGKPVTLSCSQTLNHNVMYWYQQKSSQAPKLLFHYYDKDFNNEADTPDNFQSRRPNTSFCFLDIRSPGLGDTAMYLCATSRGLGGAMNTEAFFGQGTRLTVV.

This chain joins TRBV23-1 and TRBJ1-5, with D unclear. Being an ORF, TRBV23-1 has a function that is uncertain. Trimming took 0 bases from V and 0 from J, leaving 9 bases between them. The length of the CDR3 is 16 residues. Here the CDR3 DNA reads TGCGCCAGCAGTCAATCGCGTCGGTCTAGCAATCAGCCCCAGCATTTT. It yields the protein CASSQSRRSSNQPQHF.

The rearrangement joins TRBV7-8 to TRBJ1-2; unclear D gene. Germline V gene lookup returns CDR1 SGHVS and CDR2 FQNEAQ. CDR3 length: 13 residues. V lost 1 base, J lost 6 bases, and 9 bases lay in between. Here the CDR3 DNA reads TGTGCCAGCAGCTTAGGTGGGTTGGATGGCTACACCTTC. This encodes CASSLGGLDGYTF.

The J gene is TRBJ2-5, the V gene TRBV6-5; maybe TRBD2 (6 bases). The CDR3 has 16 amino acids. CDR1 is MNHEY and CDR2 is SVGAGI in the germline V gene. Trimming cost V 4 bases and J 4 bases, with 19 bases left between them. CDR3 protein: CASSSVQGGSGETQYF. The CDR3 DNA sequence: TGTGCCAGCAGTTCGGTTCAGGGAGGTAGTGGAGAGACCCAGTACTTC.

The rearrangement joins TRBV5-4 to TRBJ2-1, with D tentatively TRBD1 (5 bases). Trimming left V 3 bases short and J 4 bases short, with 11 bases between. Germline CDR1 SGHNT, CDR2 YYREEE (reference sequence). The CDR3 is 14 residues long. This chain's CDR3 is CASSSMTDYNEQFF. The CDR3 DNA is TGTGCCAGCAGCTCTATGACAGATTACAATGAGCAGTTCTTC.

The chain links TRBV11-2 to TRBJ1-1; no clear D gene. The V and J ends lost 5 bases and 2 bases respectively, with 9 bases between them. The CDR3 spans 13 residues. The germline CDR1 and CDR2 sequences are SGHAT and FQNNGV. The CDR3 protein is CASSLTRNTEAFF. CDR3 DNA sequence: TGTGCCAGCAGCCTGACCAGAAACACTGAAGCTTTCTTT.

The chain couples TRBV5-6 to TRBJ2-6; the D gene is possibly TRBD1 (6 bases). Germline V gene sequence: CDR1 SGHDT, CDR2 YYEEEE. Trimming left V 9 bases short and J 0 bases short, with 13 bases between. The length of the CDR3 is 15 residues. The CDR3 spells CATKQGPSGANVLTF. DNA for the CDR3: TGTGCCACCAAACAGGGTCCCTCTGGGGCCAACGTCCTGACTTTC. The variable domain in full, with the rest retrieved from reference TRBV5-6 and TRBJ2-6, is DAGVTQSPTHLIKTRGQQVTLRCSPKSGHDTVSWYQQALGQGPQFIFQYYEEEERQRGNFPDRFSGHQFPNYSSELNVNALLLGDSALYLCATKQGPSGANVLTFGAGSRLTVL.

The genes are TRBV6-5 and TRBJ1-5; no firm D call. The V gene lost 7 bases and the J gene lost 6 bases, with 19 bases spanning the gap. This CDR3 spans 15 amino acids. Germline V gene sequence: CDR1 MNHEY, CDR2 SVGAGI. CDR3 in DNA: TGTGCCAGCACCCTAGACTCGTGGCCCTCTCAGCCCCAGCATTTT. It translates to CASTLDSWPSQPQHF.

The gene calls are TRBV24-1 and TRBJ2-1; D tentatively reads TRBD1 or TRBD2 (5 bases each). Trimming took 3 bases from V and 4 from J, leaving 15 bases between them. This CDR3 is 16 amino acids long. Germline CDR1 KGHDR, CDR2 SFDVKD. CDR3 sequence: CATSDPGPPRYNEQFF. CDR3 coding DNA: TGTGCCACCAGTGATCCGGGACCCCCACGGTACAATGAGCAGTTCTTC.

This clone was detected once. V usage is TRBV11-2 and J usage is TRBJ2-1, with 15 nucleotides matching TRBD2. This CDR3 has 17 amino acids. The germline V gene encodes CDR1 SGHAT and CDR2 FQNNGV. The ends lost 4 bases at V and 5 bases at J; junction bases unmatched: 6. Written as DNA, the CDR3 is TGTGCCAGCAGCTCCCGGACTAGCGGGGGGGCAAACAATGAGCAGTTCTTC. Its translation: CASSSRTSGGANNEQFF.